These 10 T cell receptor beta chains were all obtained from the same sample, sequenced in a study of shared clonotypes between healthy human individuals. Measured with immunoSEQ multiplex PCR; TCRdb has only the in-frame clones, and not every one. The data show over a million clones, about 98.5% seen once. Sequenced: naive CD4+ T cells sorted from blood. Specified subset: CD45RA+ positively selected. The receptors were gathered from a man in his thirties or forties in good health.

CDR3 loop: CASSEAAGGPFEQYF. DNA of the CDR3: TGTGCCAGCAGTGAAGCTGCGGGAGGGCCTTTCGAGCAGTACTTC. The chain couples TRBV6-1 to TRBJ2-7; 9 nucleotides line up with TRBD2. This CDR3 has 15 residues. V trimming: 0 bases; J trimming: 6 bases; junction bases outside the gene matches: 6. Germline lookup yields CDR1 MNHNS and CDR2 SASEGT.

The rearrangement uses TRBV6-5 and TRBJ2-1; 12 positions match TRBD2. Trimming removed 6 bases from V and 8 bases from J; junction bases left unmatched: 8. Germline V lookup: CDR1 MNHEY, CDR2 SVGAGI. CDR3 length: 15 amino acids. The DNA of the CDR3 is TGTGCCAGCAGCGATACTAGCGGGAGGCCTCATGAGCAGTTCTTC. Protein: CASSDTSGRPHEQFF.

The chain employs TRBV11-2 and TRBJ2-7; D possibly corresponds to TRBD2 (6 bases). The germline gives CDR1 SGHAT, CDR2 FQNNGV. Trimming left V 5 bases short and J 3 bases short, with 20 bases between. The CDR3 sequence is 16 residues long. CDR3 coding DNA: TGTGCCAGCAGCCCTCCGCTCCGGGGGACCTACTACGAGCAGTACTTC. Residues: CASSPPLRGTYYEQYF.

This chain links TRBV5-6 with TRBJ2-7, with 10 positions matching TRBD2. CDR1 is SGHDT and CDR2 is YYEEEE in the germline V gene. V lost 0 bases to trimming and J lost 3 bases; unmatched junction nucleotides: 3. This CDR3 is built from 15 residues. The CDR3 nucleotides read TGTGCCAGCAGCTTGGTAGCTAGCGGGAGCTACGAGCAGTACTTC. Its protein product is CASSLVASGSYEQYF.

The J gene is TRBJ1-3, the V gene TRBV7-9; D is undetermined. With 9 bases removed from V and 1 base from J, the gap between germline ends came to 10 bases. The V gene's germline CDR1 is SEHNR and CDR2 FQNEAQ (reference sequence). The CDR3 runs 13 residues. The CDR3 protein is CASQISSGNTIYF. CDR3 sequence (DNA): TGTGCCAGTCAGATTTCTTCTGGAAACACCATATATTTT.

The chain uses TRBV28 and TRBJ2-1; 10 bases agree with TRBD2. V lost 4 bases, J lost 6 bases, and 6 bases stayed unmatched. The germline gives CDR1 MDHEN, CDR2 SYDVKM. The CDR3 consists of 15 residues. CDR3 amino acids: CASSSIGTSANEQFF. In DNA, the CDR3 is TGTGCCAGCAGTTCGATCGGGACTAGCGCCAATGAGCAGTTCTTC.

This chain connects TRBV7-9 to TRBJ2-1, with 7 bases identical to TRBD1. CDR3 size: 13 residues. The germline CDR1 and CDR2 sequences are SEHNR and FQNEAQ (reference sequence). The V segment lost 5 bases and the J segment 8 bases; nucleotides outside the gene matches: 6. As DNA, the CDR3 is TGTGCCAGCAGCATTGACAGGGCCCATGAGCAGTTCTTC. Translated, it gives CASSIDRAHEQFF.

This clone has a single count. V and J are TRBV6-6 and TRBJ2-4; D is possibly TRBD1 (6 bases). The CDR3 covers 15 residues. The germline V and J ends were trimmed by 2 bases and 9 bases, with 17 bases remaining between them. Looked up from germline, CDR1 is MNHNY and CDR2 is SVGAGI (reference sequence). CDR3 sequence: CASSYVQGPEGIQYF. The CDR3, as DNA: TGTGCCAGCAGTTACGTTCAGGGGCCCGAAGGCATTCAGTACTTC.

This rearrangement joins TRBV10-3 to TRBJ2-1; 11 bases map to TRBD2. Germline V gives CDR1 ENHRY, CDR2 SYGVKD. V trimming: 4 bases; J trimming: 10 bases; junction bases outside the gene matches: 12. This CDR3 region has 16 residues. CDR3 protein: CAISGGAGTSGTEQFF. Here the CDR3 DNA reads TGTGCCATCAGTGGGGGGGCCGGGACTAGCGGTACCGAGCAGTTCTTC.

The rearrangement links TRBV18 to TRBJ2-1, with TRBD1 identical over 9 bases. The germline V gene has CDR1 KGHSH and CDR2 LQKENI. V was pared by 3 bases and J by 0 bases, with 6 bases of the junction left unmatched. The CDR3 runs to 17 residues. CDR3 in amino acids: CASSPTGGRSSYNEQFF. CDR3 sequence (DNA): TGTGCCAGCTCACCGACAGGGGGTAGATCCTCCTACAATGAGCAGTTCTTC.